Each of the 22 T cell receptor beta chains below was sequenced from the same sample in a study of blood T cell repertoires in COVID-19. Some clones are missing from TCRdb's copy, which holds only in-frame ones; the method was immunoSEQ multiplex PCR. The table has about 220,000 clones, around 84% seen once. The sample was peripheral blood. These receptors all stem from a woman aged 60-70 years who had recovered from COVID-19.

The rearrangement joins TRBV19 to TRBJ1-2; a possible D gene is TRBD1 (6 bases). The V and J ends lost 8 bases and 3 bases respectively, with 19 bases between them. The CDR3 covers 15 residues. Germline CDR1 LNHDA, CDR2 SQIVND (reference sequence). For the CDR3, the DNA is TGTGCCAGTCAACGGCTGGGGGGGGCTGACTATGGCTACACCTTC. Protein: CASQRLGGADYGYTF.

The count of this clone is one. The rearrangement links TRBV5-1 to TRBJ2-5, with D possibly being TRBD1 (5 bases). Trimming pared 4 bases from V and 1 base from J, leaving 17 bases between. CDR3 length: 16 amino acids. Germline-derived CDR1 and CDR2 are SGHRS and YFSETQ. The CDR3 DNA is TGCGCCAGCAGCCGATACACAGGTGCCCCCCAAGAGACCCAGTACTTC. Amino acid sequence: CASSRYTGAPQETQYF.

The chain links TRBV9 to TRBJ2-1; perhaps TRBD1 as D (5 bases). V was cut by 4 bases and J by 7 bases, with 24 bases left in between. The CDR3 extends over 17 amino acids. From germline, CDR1 is SGDLS and CDR2 YYNGEE. The CDR3 nucleotides read TGTGCCAGCAGCCCCAGACAGCGATCTTGGTACGTTAATGAGCAGTTCTTC. Protein sequence: CASSPRQRSWYVNEQFF.

The rearrangement links TRBV19 to TRBJ2-5; 10 bases line up with TRBD1. After removal of 4 bases from V and 12 bases from J, the junction contained 14 bases not matched to a gene. CDR3 length: 15 amino acids. CDR1 is LNHDA, CDR2 SQIVND, per germline (reference sequence). CDR3 region: CASSNQGQGPVREYF. The CDR3 DNA reads as TGTGCCAGTAGTAACCAGGGACAGGGGCCCGTCAGGGAGTACTTC. The whole variable domain, remainder taken from reference TRBV19 and TRBJ2-5, is DGGITQSPKYLFRKEGQNVTLSCEQNLNHDAMYWYRQDPGQGLRLIYYSQIVNDFQKGDIAEGYSVSREKKESFPLTVTSAQKNPTAFYLCASSNQGQGPVREYFGPGTRLLVL.

This clone has only one observation. The CDR3 DNA sequence: TGTGCCAGCATCGGGGGCACTGAAGCTTTCTTT. As protein: CASIGGTEAFF. The chain employs TRBV12-3 or TRBV12-4 and TRBJ1-1; possible D gene TRBD1, 5 bases. Trimming removed 7 bases from V and 4 bases from J, with 7 bases in between. The CDR3 runs 11 residues.

This clone is a singleton in its sample. The chain joins TRBV9 to TRBJ2-3; D possibly corresponds to TRBD2 (7 bases). The V end was cut by 3 bases, the J end by 2 bases, with 16 bases between. Per the germline V gene, CDR1 is SGDLS and CDR2 is YYNGEE. This CDR3 comprises 16 residues. The CDR3 sequence is CASSAFSGGITDTQYF. The CDR3 bases are TGTGCCAGCAGCGCTTTCTCGGGGGGCATCACAGATACGCAGTATTTT.

J is TRBJ1-1 and V is TRBV27; TRBD1 aligns across 9 bases. Trimming at V came to 2 bases and at J to 4 bases, leaving 5 bases not matched to a gene. This CDR3 region has 15 residues. Germline V gene sequence: CDR1 MNHEY, CDR2 SMNVEV (reference sequence). Written as DNA, the CDR3 is TGTGCCAGCAGTTTAGGACAGGGGTTGGGCACTGAAGCTTTCTTT. It specifies CASSLGQGLGTEAFF.

This chain connects TRBV27 to TRBJ2-5, with D possibly TRBD1 on 6 matching bases. CDR1 and CDR2 (germline): MNHEY, SMNVEV (reference sequence). There are 12 residues in the CDR3. V was shortened by 6 bases and J by 4 bases, with 9 bases between the two germline ends. CDR3 nucleotide sequence: TGTGCCAGCAGCTCAGGGGTAGAGACCCAGTACTTC. Encoded protein: CASSSGVETQYF.

The V and J genes are TRBV6-6 and TRBJ1-6; 10 bases match TRBD1. Germline CDR1 reads MNHNY; CDR2 reads SVGAGI (reference sequence). After removal of 0 bases from V and 10 bases from J, the junction contained 3 bases not matched to a gene. This CDR3 has 15 amino acids. The CDR3 bases are TGTGCCAGCAGTTACTCCGGGACAGGGGCCTCACCCCTCCACTTT. Residues: CASSYSGTGASPLHF.

The chain combines TRBV21-1 with TRBJ2-7; the table's D call, TRBD1, has no DNA check behind it. TRBV21-1 constitutes a pseudogene. The CDR3 is 13 amino acids. CDR3 amino acids: CASSKVDTYEQYF. CDR3 sequence (DNA): TGTGCCAGCAGCAAAGTGGACACCTACGAGCAGTACTTC.

The chain links TRBV30 to TRBJ1-2; TRBD1 is a possible D gene (6 bases). The CDR3 consists of 15 residues. Germline lookup yields CDR1 GTSNPN and CDR2 SVGIG (reference sequence). V was cut by 0 bases and J by 3 bases, with 14 bases left in between. The CDR3 DNA sequence: TGTGCCTGGAGTGTAAATCGCGAGGGGGACTATGGCTACACCTTC. It encodes CAWSVNREGDYGYTF.

The rearrangement links TRBV9 to TRBJ1-1, with a possible D match to TRBD1 (5 bases). The length of the CDR3 is 13 residues. The V end lost 3 bases, the J end lost 4 bases, and 10 bases lay between the germline ends. Germline CDR1 reads SGDLS; CDR2 reads YYNGEE. The CDR3 region is CASSGRTGTEAFF. The CDR3 DNA reads TGTGCCAGCAGCGGCAGAACAGGCACTGAAGCTTTCTTT.

This clone was picked up one time. The J gene is TRBJ2-1, the V gene TRBV19; 8 bases line up with TRBD2. The CDR3 spans 14 residues. The germline V gene has CDR1 LNHDA and CDR2 SQIVND (reference sequence). The J segment lost 7 bases and the V segment lost 4 bases, leaving 6 bases of the junction unmatched. The CDR3 protein is CASSSLLAVNEQFF. CDR3 in DNA: TGTGCCAGTAGTAGTTTACTAGCGGTTAATGAGCAGTTCTTC.

The chain recombines TRBV11-2 with TRBJ1-5; possibly TRBD1 for D (6 bases). This CDR3 region has 13 residues. V shed 5 bases and J shed 2 bases, with 7 bases lying between them. Germline V CDR1 and CDR2: SGHAT, FQNNGV. The CDR3 sequence is CASSPGGNQPQHF. The CDR3 DNA reads as TGTGCCAGCAGCCCAGGGGGCAATCAGCCCCAGCATTTT.

This clone was detected only once. The rearrangement links TRBV25-1 to TRBJ2-2; a weak D match, TRBD2 (6 bases). This CDR3 is built from 16 residues. Germline assignment: CDR1 MGHDK and CDR2 SYGVNS. Trimming removed 4 bases from V and 3 bases from J, with 15 bases in between. CDR3 protein: CASSVIWGVDTGELFF. DNA for the CDR3: TGTGCCAGCAGTGTGATCTGGGGGGTAGACACCGGGGAGCTGTTTTTT.

The chain links TRBV7-9 to TRBJ1-1, with 7 bases matching TRBD1. From germline, CDR1 is SEHNR and CDR2 FQNEAQ (reference sequence). The CDR3 loop spans 14 amino acids. The V segment lost 5 bases and the J segment 2 bases; nucleotides outside the gene matches: 5. For the CDR3, the DNA is TGTGCCAGCAGCGCGGGACAGAAAAACACTGAAGCTTTCTTT. Its protein is CASSAGQKNTEAFF.

In this sample, this clone turned up once. The chain is built from TRBV15 and TRBJ2-5, with D uncertain. Between the trimmed V and J ends, which lost 6 bases and 1 base, there was a span of 9 bases. CDR3 size: 13 residues. The germline V gene encodes CDR1 LNHNV and CDR2 YYDKDF (reference sequence). The CDR3 coding sequence is TGTGCCACCAGTTTCTCGTTCCAAGAGACCCAGTACTTC. Protein: CATSFSFQETQYF.

The J gene is TRBJ1-1, the V gene TRBV6-5; no clear D gene. Germline assignment: CDR1 MNHEY and CDR2 SVGAGI. The CDR3 has 12 amino acids. The ends were cut back, 6 bases at V and 5 bases at J, with 10 bases in the middle. The chain's CDR3 is CASRRVGTEAFF. In DNA form, the CDR3 reads TGTGCCAGCAGGAGGGTGGGGACTGAAGCTTTCTTT.

In its sample, this clone was seen once. V usage is TRBV6-2 or TRBV6-3 and J usage is TRBJ2-1, with D tentatively TRBD1 (5 bases). The V and J ends lost 6 bases and 3 bases respectively, with 9 bases between them. Looked up from germline, CDR1 is MNHEY and CDR2 is SVGEGT. The CDR3 is 13 residues long. DNA for the CDR3: TGTGCCAGCAGCTTGACAGTCTACAATGAGCAGTTCTTC. It is translated as CASSLTVYNEQFF.

V gene TRBV7-8 combines with J gene TRBJ2-3; TRBD2 matches at 10 bases. The germline V gene encodes CDR1 SGHVS and CDR2 FQNEAQ. V was clipped by 4 bases and J by 5 bases; unmatched bases: 21. This CDR3 has 20 amino acids. CDR3 coding DNA: TGTGCCAGCAGCTCCCTCCGGCCTAGCGGGGGAACTAACGTCGAAGATACGCAGTATTTT. Its translation: CASSSLRPSGGTNVEDTQYF.

The chain links TRBV6-5 to TRBJ2-5; maybe TRBD1 (6 bases). The CDR3 consists of 14 residues. Trimming took 6 bases from V and 5 from J, leaving 16 bases between them. Germline CDR1 reads MNHEY; CDR2 reads SVGAGI. The CDR3 protein is CASSRQGYGETQYF. Here the CDR3 DNA reads TGTGCCAGCAGCCGTCAGGGGTACGGCGAGACCCAGTACTTC.

The V call is TRBV19, the J call TRBJ1-4; the D gene is possibly TRBD1 (6 bases). The CDR3 is made up of 15 amino acids. V shed 3 bases and J shed 6 bases, with 14 bases lying between them. Germline CDR1 and CDR2: LNHDA and SQIVND (reference sequence). The chain's CDR3 is CASSISHRVYEKLFF. The CDR3 DNA sequence: TGTGCCAGTAGTATTTCCCACAGGGTCTATGAAAAACTGTTTTTT.